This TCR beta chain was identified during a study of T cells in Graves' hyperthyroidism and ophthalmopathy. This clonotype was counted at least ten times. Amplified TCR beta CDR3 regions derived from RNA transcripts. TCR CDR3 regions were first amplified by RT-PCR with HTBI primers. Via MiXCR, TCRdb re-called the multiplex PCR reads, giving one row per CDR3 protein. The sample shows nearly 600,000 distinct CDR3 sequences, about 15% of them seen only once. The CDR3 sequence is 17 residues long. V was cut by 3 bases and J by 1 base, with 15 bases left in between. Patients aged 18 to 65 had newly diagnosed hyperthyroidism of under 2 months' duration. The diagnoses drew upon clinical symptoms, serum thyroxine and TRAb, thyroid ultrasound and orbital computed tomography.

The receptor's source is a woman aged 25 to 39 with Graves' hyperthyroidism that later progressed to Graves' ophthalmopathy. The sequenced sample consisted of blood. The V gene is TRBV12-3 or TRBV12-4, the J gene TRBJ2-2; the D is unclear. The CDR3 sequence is CASSFSRLTLNTGELFF. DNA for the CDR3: TGTGCCAGCAGTTTCAGCCGCCTCACCCTGAACACCGGGGAGCTGTTTTTT.